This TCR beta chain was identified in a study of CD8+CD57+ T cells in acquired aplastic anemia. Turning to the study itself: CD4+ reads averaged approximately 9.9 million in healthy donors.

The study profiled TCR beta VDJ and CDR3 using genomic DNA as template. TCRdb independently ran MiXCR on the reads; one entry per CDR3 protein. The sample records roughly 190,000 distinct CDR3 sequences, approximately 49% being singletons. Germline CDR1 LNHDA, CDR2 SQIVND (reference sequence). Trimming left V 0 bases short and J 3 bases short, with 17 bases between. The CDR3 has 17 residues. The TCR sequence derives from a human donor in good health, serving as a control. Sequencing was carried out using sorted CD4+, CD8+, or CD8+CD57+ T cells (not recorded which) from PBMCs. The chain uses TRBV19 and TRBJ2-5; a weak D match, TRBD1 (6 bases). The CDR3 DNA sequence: TGTGCCAGTAGTATAGATCTCGGGACAATGGCAGAAGAGACCCAGTACTTC. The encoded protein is CASSIDLGTMAEETQYF.